Here is one T cell receptor beta chain with its context. The data originate from a study of blood T cell repertoires in COVID-19. The data were produced by immunoSEQ multiplex PCR, yet TCRdb's version contains in-frame clones alone and is incomplete. The data show fewer than 500,000 clones, around 89% seen once. This CDR3 spans 16 amino acids. Trimming removed 4 bases at V and 0 bases at J, with 14 bases between. Germline V CDR1 and CDR2: PRHDT, FYEKMQ (reference sequence). The chain uses TRBV13 and TRBJ2-3, with a tentative D call TRBD2 (6 bases). This receptor was taken from a woman in her twenties or thirties with acute or convalescent COVID-19. Source material: peripheral blood. CDR3 coding DNA: TGTGCCAGCAGCTCCGATTGGGACTCGAGCACAGATACGCAGTATTTT. Encoded protein: CASSSDWDSSTDTQYF.